Listed here are 2 T cell receptor beta chains from one sample, sequenced in a study of T-cell memory formation after mild COVID-19. TCRdb re-called the 5' RACE reads with MiXCR, one entry per CDR3 protein. Altogether about 340,000 distinct CDR3 sequences are present, 10% to 15% being singletons, with the ten largest covering about a fifth. Sequenced input: PBMCs or a T cell subset sorted from them (not recorded which). These receptor sequences come from a young man who had mild COVID-19 (a few samples of this study predate the infection). Cell type and time point are not known.

The gene calls are TRBV12-3 or TRBV12-4 and TRBJ1-2; 7 bases line up with TRBD1. Trimming at V came to 2 bases and at J to 8 bases, leaving 8 bases not matched to a gene. The CDR3 extends over 14 amino acids. The CDR3 sequence is CASSLMTGTVGYTF. For the CDR3, the DNA is TGTGCCAGCAGTTTAATGACAGGGACCGTAGGCTACACCTTC.

The chain recombines TRBV12-3 or TRBV12-4 with TRBJ2-1; either TRBD1 or TRBD2 may supply D (6 bases each). This CDR3 is built from 14 residues. V lost 3 bases to trimming and J lost 4 bases, with 10 bases between them. CDR3 in DNA: TGTGCCAGCAGTTTTCGGGGGCTGTACAATGAGCAGTTCTTC. This codes for CASSFRGLYNEQFF.